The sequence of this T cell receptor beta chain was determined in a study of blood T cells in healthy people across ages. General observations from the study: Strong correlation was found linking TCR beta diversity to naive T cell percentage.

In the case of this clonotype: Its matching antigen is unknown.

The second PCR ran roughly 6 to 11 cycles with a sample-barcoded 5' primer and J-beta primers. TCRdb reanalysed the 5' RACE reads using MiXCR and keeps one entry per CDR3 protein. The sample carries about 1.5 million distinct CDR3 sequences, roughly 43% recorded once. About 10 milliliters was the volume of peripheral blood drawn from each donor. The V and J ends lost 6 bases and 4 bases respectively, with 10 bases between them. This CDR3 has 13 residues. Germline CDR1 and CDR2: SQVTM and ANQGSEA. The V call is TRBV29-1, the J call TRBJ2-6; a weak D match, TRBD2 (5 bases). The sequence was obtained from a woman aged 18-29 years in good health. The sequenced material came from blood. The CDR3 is CSVGGIGANVLTF. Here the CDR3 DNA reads TGCAGCGTCGGAGGTATCGGGGCCAACGTCCTGACTTTC.